This passage covers 20 T cell receptor beta chains from one sample sequenced in a study of memory CD4+ T cells and cytomegalovirus serostatus (dated by TCRdb to the late 2010s). A FACSAria II was used to sort memory CD4+ T cells, defined as single viable CD3+CD4+CD8-CD45RO+ cells. Library creation used the immunoSEQ multiplex PCR assay. Not all clones reach the TCRdb copy of this immuneACCESS table, which keeps in-frame sequences only. Checked studies attribute under half of the gap to unresolved V genes and leave the rest unexplained. This sample lists over 50,000 clones; roughly 80% were detected once. The ten largest clones add up to about 0.8% of the sample. Sequencing used memory CD4+ T cells from blood. The receptors stem from an adult in good health and CMV-seronegative.

This chain uses TRBV5-4 with TRBJ1-4; no clear D. V lost 8 bases to trimming and J lost 0 bases, with 8 bases between them. Germline loops: CDR1 SGHNT, CDR2 YYREEE (reference sequence). The CDR3 loop spans 13 amino acids. The CDR3 reads CASGSSTNEKLFF. CDR3 bases: TGTGCCAGTGGGAGTTCAACTAATGAAAAACTGTTTTTT.

This chain links TRBV6-6 with TRBJ1-5; D possibly corresponds to TRBD1 (6 bases). The CDR3 consists of 16 residues. Looked up from germline, CDR1 is MNHNY and CDR2 is SVGAGI (reference sequence). Between the trimmed V and J ends, which lost 2 bases and 0 bases, there was a span of 11 bases. The chain's CDR3 is CASSYETGHSNQPQHF. CDR3 nucleotide sequence: TGTGCCAGCAGTTACGAAACGGGACATAGCAATCAGCCCCAGCATTTT.

A word on this clone: The sample contains more than one DNA sequence encoding this CDR3. The chain carries TRBV5-4 and TRBJ2-7, with D hard to call. V dropped 0 bases and J dropped 1 base, with 5 bases sitting between them. Germline values: CDR1 SGHNT, CDR2 YYREEE (reference sequence). The CDR3 extends over 13 amino acids. The CDR3 coding sequence is TGTGCCAGCAGCTTGGGGTCATCCTACGAGCAGTACTTC. It codes for CASSLGSSYEQYF. Using reference TRBV5-4 and TRBJ2-7 for the parts outside the CDR3, the full variable domain is ETGVTQSPTHLIKTRGQQVTLRCSSQSGHNTVSWYQQALGQGPQFIFQYYREEENGRGNFPPRFSGLQFPNYSSELNVNALELDDSALYLCASSLGSSYEQYFGPGTRLTVT.

This clone has just one count. V gene TRBV5-5 combines with J gene TRBJ2-7; D gene unclear. The germline CDR1 and CDR2 sequences are SGHKS and YYEKEE (reference sequence). V was cut by 4 bases and J by 4 bases, with 6 bases left in between. This CDR3 has 11 residues. DNA of the CDR3: TGTGCCAGCAGCCCCAATTACGAGCAGTACTTC. Its translation is CASSPNYEQYF. Combining the CDR3 with reference TRBV5-5 and TRBJ2-7 gives the whole variable domain DAGVTQSPTHLIKTRGQQVTLRCSPISGHKSVSWYQQVLGQGPQFIFQYYEKEERGRGNFPDRFSARQFPNYSSELNVNALLLGDSALYLCASSPNYEQYFGPGTRLTVT.

This chain joins TRBV19 and TRBJ2-5; D unresolved. The germline CDR1 and CDR2 sequences are LNHDA and SQIVND (reference sequence). The V end was cut by 2 bases, the J end by 6 bases, with 10 bases between. The CDR3 is 13 residues long. CDR3 coding DNA: TGTGCCAGTAGTATAAGCGAAAGGAAGACCCAGTACTTC. It translates to CASSISERKTQYF.

The chain carries TRBV7-3 and TRBJ2-2; 7 bases match TRBD1. V was clipped by 2 bases and J by 6 bases; unmatched bases: 6. CDR1 is SGHTA, CDR2 FQGTGA, per germline. CDR3 length equals 15 residues. The CDR3 sequence: CASSLGRQGSGELFF. CDR3 nucleotide sequence: TGTGCCAGCAGCTTAGGGCGACAGGGATCCGGGGAGCTGTTTTTT.

The gene calls are TRBV15 and TRBJ2-1; either TRBD1 or TRBD2 may fit D (5 bases each). This CDR3 spans 13 amino acids. Trimming cost V 0 bases and J 10 bases, with 10 bases left between them. Germline V gives CDR1 LNHNV, CDR2 YYDKDF (reference sequence). This chain's CDR3 is CATSRDLGAEQFF. CDR3 bases: TGTGCCACCAGCAGAGATCTCGGGGCCGAGCAGTTCTTC.

In its sample, this clone was seen once. This chain connects TRBV9 to TRBJ2-3, with D perhaps TRBD2 (5 bases). V lost 0 bases and J lost 5, with 7 bases in between. Germline V CDR1 and CDR2: SGDLS, YYNGEE. The CDR3 has 13 amino acids. As DNA, the CDR3 is TGTGCCAGCAGCGTAGATGGGAGAGATACGCAGTATTTT. This sequence encodes CASSVDGRDTQYF.

This clone was detected only once. The V gene is TRBV4-1, the J gene TRBJ2-1; 7 bases agree with TRBD1. CDR1 is MGHRA, CDR2 YSYEKL, per germline. V lost 1 base to trimming and J lost 6 bases; unmatched junction nucleotides: 6. There are 15 residues in the CDR3. CDR3 sequence reads: CASSQADRFTNEQFF. DNA of the CDR3: TGCGCCAGCAGCCAAGCGGACAGGTTTACCAATGAGCAGTTCTTC.

The chain employs TRBV27 and TRBJ2-3; 7 nucleotides agree with TRBD2. V trimming: 8 bases; J trimming: 5 bases; junction bases outside the gene matches: 10. Germline assignment: CDR1 MNHEY and CDR2 SMNVEV (reference sequence). The CDR3 contains 14 residues. The CDR3 DNA reads TGTGCCAGCGGCTCGGGGGAGGGAGGAGATACGCAGTATTTT. Protein sequence: CASGSGEGGDTQYF.

This chain links TRBV29-1 with TRBJ2-2; 11 nucleotides line up with TRBD2. The V segment lost 7 bases and the J segment 7 bases; nucleotides outside the gene matches: 5. The CDR3 runs to 13 residues. Germline values: CDR1 SQVTM, CDR2 ANQGSEA. CDR3 nucleotides: TGCAGCGCCACTAGCGGGGGTGGCGGGGAGCTGTTTTTT. Its translation: CSATSGGGGELFF.

The chain couples TRBV5-8 to TRBJ2-7, with D possibly TRBD1 on 5 matching bases. The CDR3 length is 14 residues. V lost 4 bases, J lost 4 bases, and 15 bases lay in between. CDR1 is SGHTS and CDR2 is YDEGEE in the germline V gene. The DNA for the CDR3 is TGTGCCAGCAGCCTTATTCCTGGGGCTTACGAGCAGTACTTC. Encoded protein: CASSLIPGAYEQYF.

This chain joins TRBV18 and TRBJ2-2, with unresolved D. CDR3 length: 14 amino acids. In germline, CDR1 is KGHSH, CDR2 LQKENI. V was cut by 1 base and J by 4 bases, with 7 bases left in between. The CDR3: CASSPRRATGELFF. The DNA for the CDR3 is TGTGCCAGCTCACCACGTAGGGCCACCGGGGAGCTGTTTTTT.

This clone was detected only a few times. The chain joins TRBV28 to TRBJ1-2; TRBD1 agrees at 9 bases. The junction had 18 bases not matched to a gene; V was cut back by 3 bases and J by 4 bases. Germline V gene data show CDR1 as MDHEN and CDR2 as SYDVKM. This CDR3 region has 19 residues. The CDR3 region has the DNA TGTGCCAGCAGTTTTGGGGGCCCGACAGGGGGTAAAGGGATCTATGGCTACACCTTC. Amino acid sequence: CASSFGGPTGGKGIYGYTF.

The chain joins TRBV5-1 to TRBJ2-2, with 7 positions matching TRBD2. V was pared by 0 bases and J by 0 bases, with 2 bases of the junction left unmatched. Germline CDR1 and CDR2: SGHRS and YFSETQ. The CDR3 contains 16 residues. CDR3 nucleotides: TGCGCCAGCAGCTTGGTCCGGGGGGCGAACACCGGGGAGCTGTTTTTT. Translating it yields CASSLVRGANTGELFF.

This rearrangement joins TRBV2 to TRBJ2-7; 7 bases line up with TRBD1. The CDR3 sequence is 12 residues long. From germline, CDR1 is SNHLY and CDR2 FYNNEI. V gave up 6 bases and J gave up 3 bases; unmatched junction bases: 2. The CDR3 DNA is TGTGCCAGCAGAAGGGGGCTCTACGAGCAGTACTTC. It encodes CASRRGLYEQYF.

The V call is TRBV2, the J call TRBJ1-1, with D possibly being TRBD1 (6 bases). The CDR3 is 14 residues long. V was shortened by 8 bases and J by 4 bases, with 17 bases between the two germline ends. From germline, CDR1 is SNHLY and CDR2 FYNNEI. CDR3 DNA: TGTGCCAGCGGGCCACGGGTAGGGGGCACTGAAGCTTTCTTT. Translating gives CASGPRVGGTEAFF.

This chain connects TRBV4-1 to TRBJ2-1, with 7 bases identical to TRBD2. CDR1 is MGHRA and CDR2 is YSYEKL in the germline V gene. Trimming cost V 4 bases and J 0 bases; bases outside gene matches: 6. The CDR3 runs 16 residues. CDR3 nucleotides: TGCGCCAGCAGCCGCCTAGCGGAGGGCTCCTACAATGAGCAGTTCTTC. Translating it yields CASSRLAEGSYNEQFF.

CDR3 in DNA: TGTGCCAGCAGCCAAGAGCGGGTCTCTGGAAACACCATATATTTT. This translates into CASSQERVSGNTIYF. This chain uses TRBV4-2 with TRBJ1-3; the D is unclear. The V gene's germline CDR1 is LGHNA and CDR2 YNFKEQ. The CDR3 contains 15 residues. V lost 0 bases, J lost 0 bases, and 6 bases lay in between.

CDR3 in amino acids: CASSSAGGTTDTQYF. CDR3 nucleotides: TGTGCCAGTAGTAGTGCGGGGGGGACCACAGATACGCAGTATTTT. The rearrangement joins TRBV19 to TRBJ2-3; 9 bases map to TRBD2. J gave up 2 bases and V 4 bases, and 4 bases lay outside the gene matches. The CDR3 sequence is 15 residues long. Per the germline V gene, CDR1 is LNHDA and CDR2 is SQIVND (reference sequence). Full variable domain (missing parts from reference TRBV19 and TRBJ2-3): DGGITQSPKYLFRKEGQNVTLSCEQNLNHDAMYWYRQDPGQGLRLIYYSQIVNDFQKGDIAEGYSVSREKKESFPLTVTSAQKNPTAFYLCASSSAGGTTDTQYFGPGTRLTVL.